Below, 20 T cell receptor beta chains from the same sample are listed, as sequenced in a study of blood T cell repertoires in COVID-19. Some clones are missing from TCRdb's copy, which holds only in-frame ones; the method was immunoSEQ multiplex PCR. The sample shows about 89,000 clones, around 88% of them seen only once. Sequenced material: peripheral blood. These receptors all stem from a man aged 60 to 75 with acute or convalescent COVID-19.

CDR3 sequence: CASRSTGDEQYF. As DNA, the CDR3 is TGTGCCAGCAGATCAACAGGGGACGAGCAGTACTTC. J is TRBJ2-7 and V is TRBV6-6; 7 bases are shared with TRBD1. The V segment lost 6 bases and the J segment 5 bases; nucleotides outside the gene matches: 4. The CDR3 sequence is 12 residues long. The germline V gene encodes CDR1 MNHNY and CDR2 SVGAGI (reference sequence).

The V and J genes are TRBV6-1 and TRBJ1-3; 7 bases map to TRBD1. The CDR3 sequence is 17 residues long. Germline lookup yields CDR1 MNHNS and CDR2 SASEGT. Losses at the gene ends were 2 bases for V and 2 bases for J; bases not matched to a gene: 9. The CDR3 DNA reads as TGTGCCAGCAGTGAACTTACAGGGGCTAGAGCTGGAAACACCATATATTTT. Amino acids: CASSELTGARAGNTIYF.

The chain uses TRBV5-1 and TRBJ2-2; a possible D gene is TRBD2 (5 bases). The V gene's germline CDR1 is SGHRS and CDR2 YFSETQ. V was clipped by 5 bases and J by 0 bases, with 20 bases between them. CDR3 size: 18 residues. Here the CDR3 reads CASSLGPLTTTNTGELFF. Here the CDR3 DNA reads TGCGCCAGCAGTCTCGGACCCTTGACTACTACGAACACCGGGGAGCTGTTTTTT.

The chain combines TRBV27 with TRBJ1-1; tentative D call: TRBD1 (6 bases). From germline, CDR1 is MNHEY and CDR2 SMNVEV (reference sequence). V was shortened by 5 bases and J by 0 bases, with 16 bases between the two germline ends. CDR3 size: 16 residues. The CDR3 DNA reads TGTGCCAGCAGTCCCCGACAGGCGATAATGAACACTGAAGCTTTCTTT. Its translation is CASSPRQAIMNTEAFF.

A single count supports this clone. The chain couples TRBV24-1 to TRBJ2-1; 7 nucleotides agree with TRBD1. The length of the CDR3 is 14 residues. Germline trimming cut 1 base from V and 6 bases from J; bases unmatched to any gene: 2. The germline V gene encodes CDR1 KGHDR and CDR2 SFDVKD. Here the CDR3 reads CATSDLQGFNEQFF. The CDR3 nucleotides read TGTGCCACCAGTGATTTACAGGGGTTCAATGAGCAGTTCTTC.

This chain connects TRBV5-4 to TRBJ2-5, with 10 bases fitting TRBD2. J lost 5 bases, V lost 3 bases, and 13 bases had no gene match. The CDR3 length is 17 residues. The germline V gene has CDR1 SGHNT and CDR2 YYREEE (reference sequence). This CDR3 reads CASSSGVVAGGRETQYF. CDR3 in DNA: TGTGCCAGCAGCTCCGGGGTTGTAGCGGGGGGCCGGGAGACCCAGTACTTC.

The chain links TRBV6-5 to TRBJ1-6, with TRBD1 matching 9 bases. The V segment lost 4 bases and the J segment 12 bases; nucleotides outside the gene matches: 7. This CDR3 comprises 14 residues. Germline V gene sequence: CDR1 MNHEY, CDR2 SVGAGI. CDR3 sequence reads: CASSSQGALEPLHF. The CDR3 bases are TGTGCCAGCAGTTCACAGGGGGCCCTAGAACCCCTCCACTTT.

V and J are TRBV7-7 and TRBJ2-5, with 12 nucleotides matching TRBD2. With V trimmed by 1 base and J by 5 bases, 2 bases remained unmatched. In germline, CDR1 is SSHAT, CDR2 FNYEAQ (reference sequence). The CDR3 has 15 residues. Here the CDR3 DNA reads TGTGCCAGCAGCTTAGGACTAGCGGGAGCTGAGACCCAGTACTTC. This translates into CASSLGLAGAETQYF.

The chain combines TRBV4-1 with TRBJ2-7; D may be TRBD2 (7 bases). Germline assignment: CDR1 MGHRA and CDR2 YSYEKL. The CDR3 extends over 17 amino acids. V was shortened by 0 bases and J by 3 bases, with 18 bases between the two germline ends. CDR3 sequence (DNA): TGCGCCAGCAGCCAAGACGGCGGAGGGGGAGGGCGCTACGAGCAGTACTTC. Translation gives CASSQDGGGGGRYEQYF.

This clone was seen a handful of times. The CDR3 sequence is CASSDRVAEAFF. The CDR3 nucleotides read TGTGCCAGCAGTGACAGGGTTGCTGAAGCTTTCTTT. J is TRBJ1-1 and V is TRBV6-1; weak D call: TRBD1 (5 bases). The CDR3 is 12 residues long. In germline, CDR1 is MNHNS, CDR2 SASEGT. The V end lost 3 bases, the J end lost 6 bases, and 8 bases lay between the germline ends.

This chain connects TRBV4-1 to TRBJ2-1; D perhaps matches TRBD1 (6 bases). CDR1 is MGHRA and CDR2 is YSYEKL in the germline V gene. The CDR3 loop spans 15 amino acids. Trimming cost V 1 base and J 4 bases, with 11 bases left between them. The CDR3: CASSQARTDYNEQFF. The CDR3 nucleotides are TGCGCCAGCAGCCAAGCGCGGACAGATTACAATGAGCAGTTCTTC.

The chain recombines TRBV6-5 with TRBJ1-3, with D tentatively TRBD1 (5 bases). Trimming left V 6 bases short and J 1 base short, with 13 bases between. The CDR3 totals 15 residues. CDR1 is MNHEY and CDR2 is SVGAGI in the germline V gene. The CDR3 sequence: CASRTVQGSGNTIYF. CDR3 bases: TGTGCCAGCAGGACCGTCCAGGGTTCTGGAAACACCATATATTTT.

With respect to this clone: The sample holds other DNA sequences that translate to the same CDR3. The V gene is TRBV10-1, the J gene TRBJ1-1; D unresolved. V lost 1 base to trimming and J lost 1 base, with 7 bases between them. CDR1 and CDR2 from the germline V gene are WNHNN and SYGVQD (reference sequence). CDR3 length equals 14 residues. Here the CDR3 DNA reads TGCGCCAGCAGTGAGTACAGAGAGAACACTGAAGCTTTCTTT. Residues: CASSEYRENTEAFF.

This clone was found once. This sequence joins TRBV24-1 and TRBJ2-3, with TRBD2 matching 9 bases. J gave up 7 bases and V 4 bases, and 14 bases lay outside the gene matches. Germline-derived CDR1 and CDR2 are KGHDR and SFDVKD. This CDR3 region has 17 residues. Here the CDR3 DNA reads TGTGCCACCAGTGAGCCGGGACTAGCCCCCCGGTCGTATACGCAGTATTTT. As protein: CATSEPGLAPRSYTQYF.

This clone was seen a few times. The chain uses TRBV19 and TRBJ1-1; D perhaps matches TRBD1 (5 bases). Germline assignment: CDR1 LNHDA and CDR2 SQIVND (reference sequence). Trimming cost V 9 bases and J 3 bases, with 14 bases left between them. The CDR3 is made up of 13 amino acids. The DNA for the CDR3 is TGTGCCAGCGCTACCGGGGGGGACACTGAAGCTTTCTTT. Translating gives CASATGGDTEAFF.

The chain has TRBV3-1 (or the pseudogene TRBV3-2) and TRBJ2-1, with 13 bases identical to TRBD2. The CDR3 runs to 19 residues. Germline CDR1 LGHDT, CDR2 YNNKEL (reference sequence). J lost 4 bases, V lost 6 bases, and 15 bases had no gene match. The CDR3 DNA reads as TGTGCCAGCAGAAGACAGGGTCAACTAGCGGGGGGGCCTTACAATGAGCAGTTCTTC. Translating it yields CASRRQGQLAGGPYNEQFF.

The rearrangement joins TRBV19 to TRBJ1-5, with D possibly TRBD1 on 5 matching bases. The CDR3 sequence is 16 residues long. Germline-derived CDR1 and CDR2 are LNHDA and SQIVND (reference sequence). V dropped 0 bases and J dropped 11 bases, with 20 bases sitting between them. The CDR3 DNA reads TGTGCCAGTAGTATAGAAGCTGGGGGAGGACCCTCGGCCCAGCATTTT. Protein sequence: CASSIEAGGGPSAQHF.

The chain carries TRBV6-5 and TRBJ1-2; the D is unclear. Trimming shortened V by 4 bases and J by 7 bases, and 19 bases separated the two germline ends. The CDR3 is 15 amino acids. The germline V gene encodes CDR1 MNHEY and CDR2 SVGAGI. The CDR3 spells CASSFEGGSRAGYTF. In nucleotides, the CDR3 is TGTGCCAGCAGTTTTGAGGGAGGGAGCCGGGCTGGCTACACCTTC.

This clone was detected once. The V call is TRBV5-4, the J call TRBJ1-2; 7 positions agree with TRBD1. The CDR3 has 14 amino acids. The trim removed 2 bases at V and 0 bases at J, leaving 1 base unmatched. The germline CDR1 and CDR2 sequences are SGHNT and YYREEE (reference sequence). The CDR3 coding sequence is TGTGCCAGCAGCTTCCAGGGGGCTAACTATGGCTACACCTTC. Translated, it gives CASSFQGANYGYTF.

The rearrangement links TRBV5-1 to TRBJ2-5; the D gene is possibly TRBD1 (6 bases). This CDR3 has 14 residues. The V end lost 2 bases, the J end lost 1 base, and 9 bases lay between the germline ends. Germline V lookup: CDR1 SGHRS, CDR2 YFSETQ. CDR3 in DNA: TGCGCCAGCAGCTTTACGGACAGCCAAGAGACCCAGTACTTC. It yields the protein CASSFTDSQETQYF.